This is a list of T cell receptor beta chains from one sample in a study of monozygotic twins with cystic fibrosis. Some clones are missing from TCRdb's copy, which holds only in-frame ones; the method was immunoSEQ multiplex PCR. The repertoire holds roughly 10,000 clones, around 97% seen once, with about 0.8% in the top ten. The sample comprised blood. The receptors here all came from a boy aged 10-17 years with cystic fibrosis. Each CDR3 is given with its conserved first and last residue. The D gene is left open where the match is weak. The size field is filled for only some rows; it gives once, few, many or a size class.

j_call | v_call | clone_size | d_call | cdr3_nt | cdr3_aa
TRBJ1-4 | TRBV5-1 | . | . | TGCGCCAGCAGCTTAGGACGAACTAATGAAAAACTGTTTTTT | CASSLGRTNEKLFF
TRBJ1-2 | TRBV7-9 | . | . | TGTGCCAGCAGCCACTGGGCGGACGGCTACACCTTC | CASSHWADGYTF
TRBJ2-7 | TRBV27 | . | . | TGTGCCAGCGGGGGCGTAGCGGGCCCCTACGAGCAGTACTTC | CASGGVAGPYEQYF
TRBJ2-4 | TRBV6-5 | once | . | TGTGCCAGCAGTTACTATCCAGGGGCTGGTTTGTACTTC | CASSYYPGAGLYF
TRBJ1-1 | TRBV28 | . | . | TGTGCCAGCAGCTCGAGGGACGGAGTGAACACTGAAGCTTTCTTT | CASSSRDGVNTEAFF
TRBJ1-1 | TRBV5-1 | . | . | TGCGCCAGCAGCTTTCAAGTGTCGAGCACTGAAGCTTTCTTT | CASSFQVSSTEAFF
TRBJ1-3 | TRBV5-1 | . | . | TGCGCCAGCAGCTTACAGGGCGGTGGAAACACCATATATTTT | CASSLQGGGNTIYF
TRBJ2-1 | TRBV30 | . | . | TGTGCCTGGAATCGACTGCACAATGAGCAGTTCTTC | CAWNRLHNEQFF
TRBJ1-5 | TRBV6-1 | . | . | TGTGCCACCGTGGAGGGATCGCAGTCGCAGCCCCAGCATTTT | CATVEGSQSQPQHF
TRBJ1-4 | TRBV7-9 | . | . | TGTGCCAGCAGCTTGGTTCCCGATCCGACGGGAAAACTGTTTTTT | CASSLVPDPTGKLFF
TRBJ2-3 | TRBV6-5 | . | TRBD1 | TGTGCCAGCAGTTACAGTAGGGACAGGTTCACAGATACGCAGTATTTT | CASSYSRDRFTDTQYF
TRBJ2-5 | TRBV19 | . | TRBD2 | TGTGCCAGTAAGCCGGGAGGGCAAGAGACCCAGTACTTC | CASKPGGQETQYF
TRBJ2-5 | TRBV7-2 | . | . | TGTGCCAGCAGCCGATGGGACGGCCAAGAGACCCAGTACTTC | CASSRWDGQETQYF
TRBJ2-6 | TRBV4-1 | . | . | TGCGCCAGCAGACACTCCGGGACTGAACGCTCTGGGGCCAACGTCCTGACTTTC | CASRHSGTERSGANVLTF
TRBJ2-2 | TRBV18 | . | . | TGTGCCAGCTCACCACGACAGTTAGACGGGGAGCTGTTTTTT | CASSPRQLDGELFF
TRBJ1-1 | TRBV29-1 | . | . | TGCAGCGTTTACAGGGAGAACACTGAAGCTTTCTTT | CSVYRENTEAFF
TRBJ1-5 | TRBV15 | . | TRBD1 | TGTGCCACCAGCAGAATAACAGGGGAGACTCAGCCCCAGCATTTT | CATSRITGETQPQHF
TRBJ2-7 | TRBV2 | . | . | TGTGCCAGCAGTGCGGGGCGCTCCTACGAGCAGTACTTC | CASSAGRSYEQYF
TRBJ2-1 | TRBV5-5 | . | TRBD1 | TGTGCCAGCAGCCGTACAGGGGACAGCTACAATGAGCAGTTCTTC | CASSRTGDSYNEQFF
TRBJ1-6 | TRBV14 | . | TRBD1 | TGTGCCAGCAGCCGGGGGACAGGAGGGTCACCCCTCCACTTT | CASSRGTGGSPLHF
TRBJ2-7 | TRBV6-6 | . | . | TGTGCCACCCGGGACACCACCTACGAGCAGTACTTC | CATRDTTYEQYF
TRBJ1-4 | TRBV14 | . | . | TGTGCCAGCAGCCGCGGGGCATCTGGTAATGAAAAACTGTTTTTT | CASSRGASGNEKLFF
TRBJ1-1 | TRBV28 | . | TRBD1 | TGTGCCAGCAGTGCATGGACAGGCTCGAACACTGAAGCTTTCTTT | CASSAWTGSNTEAFF
TRBJ1-4 | TRBV28 | . | . | TGTGCCTGTAGCGGGGCGGCTAATGAAAAACTGTTTTTT | CACSGAANEKLFF
TRBJ2-2 | TRBV9 | . | . | TGTGCCAGCAGCGTCCGTCTAGCCTCCGGGGAGCTGTTTTTT | CASSVRLASGELFF
TRBJ2-3 | TRBV7-2 | . | . | TGTGCCAGCAGCACCCAGTTTGCTTCCACAGATACGCAGTATTTT | CASSTQFASTDTQYF
TRBJ2-1 | TRBV7-2 | . | . | TGTGCCAGCAGCCTAGGACAGTACAATGAGCAGTTCTTC | CASSLGQYNEQFF
TRBJ2-7 | TRBV5-1 | . | . | TGCGCCAGCAGCTTGACGGGGAACGAGCAGTACTTC | CASSLTGNEQYF
TRBJ2-4 | TRBV19 | . | TRBD1 | TGTGCCAGTAGTGATGACAGGGGGCAGCGAAACATTCAGTACTTC | CASSDDRGQRNIQYF
TRBJ2-7 | TRBV28 | . | . | TGTGCCAGCAGTCTTCGCCAGGGATTGCCCTCCTACGAGCAGTACTTC | CASSLRQGLPSYEQYF
TRBJ1-2 | TRBV18 | few | . | TGTGCCAGCTCACCAAGAGACAGCTACTATGGCTACACCTTC | CASSPRDSYYGYTF
TRBJ1-2 | TRBV7-9 | . | . | TGTGCCAGCAGCTTAGCAGGGCCCGGACCTAACTATGGCTACACCTTC | CASSLAGPGPNYGYTF
TRBJ2-7 | TRBV27 | . | TRBD2 | TGTGCCACCGGGACTAACTTATACGAGCAGTACTTC | CATGTNLYEQYF
TRBJ1-1 | TRBV5-1 | . | . | TGCGCCAGCAGCTTAGCCAGCTTGGACACTGAAGCTTTCTTT | CASSLASLDTEAFF